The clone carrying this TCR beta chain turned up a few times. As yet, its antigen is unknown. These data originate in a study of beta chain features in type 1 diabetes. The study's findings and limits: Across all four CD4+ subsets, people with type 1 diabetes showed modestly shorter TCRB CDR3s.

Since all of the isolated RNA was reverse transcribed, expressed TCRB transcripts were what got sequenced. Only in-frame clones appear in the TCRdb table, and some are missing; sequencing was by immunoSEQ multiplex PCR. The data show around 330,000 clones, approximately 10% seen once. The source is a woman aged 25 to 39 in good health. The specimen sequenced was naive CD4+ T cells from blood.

CDR3 nucleotide sequence: TGTGCCAGCAGCTTCAGGAACTATGGCTACACCTTC. Translated: CASSFRNYGYTF. The chain employs TRBV7-3 and TRBJ1-2; D call uncertain. CDR1 and CDR2 from the germline V gene are SGHTA and FQGTGA. The V gene lost 3 bases and the J gene lost 2 bases, with 4 bases spanning the gap. This CDR3 spans 12 amino acids.